Below are 20 T cell receptor beta chains sequenced from a single sample in a study of T cells expressing NK-cell markers. TCRdb processed the 5' RACE reads again and assigns one entry to each CDR3 protein, with no DNA. Its table lists over 150,000 distinct CDR3 sequences. The sample was blood T cells: a sorted CD56 or NKG2C T cell subset, CD4+ or CD8+ T cells, or bulk PBMC T cells (not recorded which). These receptors originate from a woman between 50 and 59 years old in good health.

The chain is built from TRBV7-9 and TRBJ2-5; TCRdb indicates TRBD1, and absent DNA this call remains unverified. CDR3 length: 19 amino acids. Germline V gene data show CDR1 as SEHNR and CDR2 as FQNEAQ (reference sequence). This chain's CDR3 is CASSPPGGTGGRSGETQYF.

The chain recombines TRBV27 with TRBJ1-5; without DNA, the TCRdb call of TRBD1 cannot be checked. CDR1 and CDR2 (germline): MNHEY, SMNVEV (reference sequence). CDR3 length equals 18 residues. The CDR3 spells CASSPLTSGTGGDQPQHF.

This chain joins TRBV2 and TRBJ2-1; without DNA, the TCRdb call of TRBD2 cannot be checked. Germline V CDR1 and CDR2: SNHLY, FYNNEI. This CDR3 spans 16 amino acids. The CDR3 reads CASRGLAGVPADEQFF.

V gene TRBV7-6 combines with J gene TRBJ2-1; TCRdb indicates TRBD1, and absent DNA this call remains unverified. Per the germline V gene, CDR1 is SGHVS and CDR2 is FNYEAQ. The CDR3 is made up of 14 amino acids. The CDR3 loop reads CASSRGQGRDEQFF.

The chain couples TRBV27 to TRBJ2-7; checking the TCRdb D call of TRBD2 is not possible without DNA. Germline CDR1 reads MNHEY; CDR2 reads SMNVEV (reference sequence). CDR3 size: 13 residues. This CDR3 is CASSNGLLYEQYF.

The genes are TRBV5-1 and TRBJ1-2. The CDR3 runs to 14 residues. Germline V gene data show CDR1 as SGHRS and CDR2 as YFSETQ. The CDR3 loop reads CASSLGAAVDGYTF.

The chain couples TRBV4-1 to TRBJ2-7; lacking DNA, the TRBD2 call made by TCRdb goes unchecked. The V gene's germline CDR1 is MGHRA and CDR2 YSYEKL. There are 16 residues in the CDR3. The CDR3 sequence: CASSQGGLTGTYEQYF.

V and J are TRBV13 and TRBJ2-3; TCRdb calls TRBD2, which cannot be checked without DNA. Germline V gene data show CDR1 as PRHDT and CDR2 as FYEKMQ (reference sequence). The CDR3 is 15 residues long. CDR3 sequence reads: CASSLQREATDTQYF.

The chain joins TRBV5-1 to TRBJ2-3; the D call from TCRdb, TRBD2, cannot be confirmed without DNA. The germline gives CDR1 SGHRS, CDR2 YFSETQ. The CDR3 consists of 16 residues. CDR3 region: CASSSPLAGGPDTQYF.

The J gene is TRBJ2-1, the V gene TRBV6-2 or TRBV6-3; TCRdb's D call, TRBD1, is unchecked because there is no DNA. The length of the CDR3 is 13 residues. Germline V CDR1 and CDR2: MNHEY, SVGEGT. The CDR3 protein is CASSYSDSYEQFF.

The CDR3 region is CASTLRHGGQETQYF. The chain joins TRBV6-1 to TRBJ2-5; TCRdb's D call, TRBD1, is unchecked because there is no DNA. This CDR3 comprises 15 residues. Looked up from germline, CDR1 is MNHNS and CDR2 is SASEGT.

The V call is TRBV3-1, the J call TRBJ2-3; TCRdb lists TRBD2, though no DNA is available to test this call. Germline loops: CDR1 LGHDT, CDR2 YNNKEL (reference sequence). CDR3 length: 14 residues. CDR3 region: CASSQFRTINTQYF.

The gene calls are TRBV2 and TRBJ2-1; TCRdb selects TRBD2, and the lack of DNA leaves this call unchecked. Germline loops: CDR1 SNHLY, CDR2 FYNNEI. This CDR3 has 17 residues. The CDR3: CASSSGLAGPSYNEQFF.

The chain carries TRBV7-9 and TRBJ2-1; TCRdb selects TRBD1, and the lack of DNA leaves this call unchecked. CDR3 length equals 16 residues. CDR1 is SEHNR and CDR2 is FQNEAQ in the germline V gene (reference sequence). CDR3 loop: CASSDQDRGTYNEQFF.

V usage is TRBV12-3 or TRBV12-4 and J usage is TRBJ2-7; the D gene TCRdb calls, TRBD2, cannot be checked with no DNA. The CDR3 has 14 amino acids. CDR3 sequence: CASKQGGGSNEQYF.

The rearrangement links TRBV5-6 to TRBJ1-3. The germline V gene has CDR1 SGHDT and CDR2 YYEEEE. CDR3 length: 15 amino acids. CDR3 protein: CASSLWGSPGNTIYF.

The chain joins TRBV9 to TRBJ2-1; TCRdb returns TRBD2, unconfirmable since there is no DNA. Per the germline V gene, CDR1 is SGDLS and CDR2 is YYNGEE. The CDR3 sequence is 15 residues long. CDR3 sequence: CASSVAGGPSNEQFF.

This chain links TRBV20-1 with TRBJ2-5; as DNA is missing, the TRBD1 call by TCRdb cannot be tested. The CDR3 extends over 14 amino acids. The germline CDR1 and CDR2 sequences are DFQATT and SNEGSKA (reference sequence). This CDR3 is CSARDGGIGETQYF.

The CDR3 is CASSFRRRKGTDTQYF. J is TRBJ2-3 and V is TRBV5-1; TCRdb picks TRBD2, but there is no DNA to check that call. Germline-derived CDR1 and CDR2 are SGHRS and YFSETQ. The CDR3 consists of 16 residues.

V usage is TRBV14 and J usage is TRBJ1-4; TCRdb selects TRBD1, and the lack of DNA leaves this call unchecked. Germline values: CDR1 SGHDN, CDR2 FVKESK. CDR3 length equals 16 residues. CDR3 residues: CASSHGPGQADEKLFF. The complete variable domain, with remaining parts taken from reference TRBV14 and TRBJ1-4, reads EAGVTQFPSHSVIEKGQTVTLRCDPISGHDNLYWYRRVMGKEIKFLLHFVKESKQDESGMPNNRFLAERTGGTYSTLKVQPAELEDSGVYFCASSHGPGQADEKLFFGSGTQLSVL.